This TCR beta chain came from a study of chemoradiotherapy in HPV16-positive cancers. Study context: A couple of HPV16-positive patients' cells yielded candidate HPV-specific clones and common motifs.

Concerning this clone itself: Its antigen remains unidentified.

Profiling relied on immunoSEQ multiplex PCR, and the TCRdb table lists in-frame clones only, not all of them. The sample records approximately 7,700 clones, 88% being singletons. The length of the CDR3 is 15 residues. Germline lookup yields CDR1 MNHEY and CDR2 SVGAGI. With 5 bases removed from V and 1 base from J, the gap between germline ends came to 14 bases. The study, taken as a whole, reports: During treatment, candidate HPV-specific clones and E7-related motifs expanded in tumor. In HPV16-positive patients, HPV-responsive T-cell expansion tracked better recurrence-free survival.

The specimen comprised tumor tissue, sampled from a patient who underwent chemoradiotherapy. The source of this sequence is a human donor with HPV-associated anogenital cancer. The chain is built from TRBV6-5 and TRBJ1-2, with TRBD1 as a possible D gene (5 bases). CDR3 in DNA: TGTGCCAGCAGTGGGGGGGTGGAGGTTAACTATGGCTACACCTTC. It yields the protein CASSGGVEVNYGYTF.